A single sample is the source of the 10 T cell receptor beta chains below, sequenced in a study of control samples from healthy donors and cancer patients. Using immunoSEQ multiplex PCR, the repertoire was profiled, and TCRdb retains in-frame clones only, with some absent. The table has under 50,000 clones, about 89% seen once. The source material was PBMCs. These receptors came from a woman aged 55-70 years with lung cancer.

J is TRBJ2-7 and V is TRBV30, with D hard to call. Germline CDR1 is GTSNPN and CDR2 is SVGIG (reference sequence). Between the trimmed V and J ends, which lost 3 bases and 4 bases, there was a span of 7 bases. This CDR3 contains 11 residues. The CDR3 bases are TGTGCCTGGAGGACTTCATACGAGCAGTACTTC. This sequence encodes CAWRTSYEQYF.

This clone was counted once. The chain couples TRBV9 to TRBJ1-2; 9 bases line up with TRBD1. With V trimmed by 5 bases and J by 6 bases, 5 bases remained unmatched. CDR1 SGDLS and CDR2 YYNGEE come from the germline V gene. The CDR3 length is 13 residues. DNA of the CDR3: TGTGCCAGCAGACGACAGGGGGTAGATGGCTACACCTTC. Translation: CASRRQGVDGYTF.

The chain uses TRBV3-1 (or the pseudogene TRBV3-2) and TRBJ1-1; D unclear. Trimming shortened V by 5 bases and J by 0 bases, and 4 bases separated the two germline ends. The CDR3 consists of 12 residues. Germline CDR1 is LGHDT and CDR2 is YNNKEL (reference sequence). CDR3 amino acids: CASSDLNTEAFF. The CDR3 DNA is TGTGCCAGCAGCGACTTGAACACTGAAGCTTTCTTT.

The chain couples TRBV28 to TRBJ1-2, with unresolved D. Germline-derived CDR1 and CDR2 are MDHEN and SYDVKM. The CDR3 loop spans 14 amino acids. V was shortened by 3 bases and J by 4 bases, with 12 bases between the two germline ends. CDR3 loop: CASSLVGSGYGYTF. For the CDR3, the DNA is TGTGCCAGCAGTTTGGTAGGGTCGGGCTATGGCTACACCTTC.

The chain uses TRBV7-9 and TRBJ2-2, with D possibly matching TRBD2 (6 bases). Trimming stripped 5 bases from V and 6 bases from J, with 22 bases between. The germline gives CDR1 SEHNR, CDR2 FQNEAQ (reference sequence). The CDR3 has 17 amino acids. CDR3 sequence reads: CASSPRLGGETAGELFF. As DNA, the CDR3 is TGTGCCAGCAGCCCTCGCCTGGGGGGAGAAACGGCCGGGGAGCTGTTTTTT.

This sequence joins TRBV10-3 and TRBJ1-5; 9 positions match TRBD1. Looked up from germline, CDR1 is ENHRY and CDR2 is SYGVKD. CDR3 length: 14 amino acids. Trimming took 3 bases from V and 5 from J; bases not matched to a gene: 2. CDR3 in DNA: TGTGCCATCAGTGAAACAGGGGGCCATCAGCCCCAGCATTTT. It is translated as CAISETGGHQPQHF.

This clone occurred a few times. This CDR3 reads CASSLIGGGSGYTF. Written as DNA, the CDR3 is TGTGCCAGCAGCCTGATCGGGGGCGGGAGTGGCTACACCTTC. The chain joins TRBV5-4 to TRBJ1-2; D may be TRBD1 (6 bases). V was clipped by 4 bases and J by 7 bases, with 17 bases between them. CDR3 size: 14 residues. Per germline, CDR1 SGHNT and CDR2 YYREEE (reference sequence).

The CDR3 coding sequence is TGTGCCAGCAAGGGCGGATTTTACAATGAGCAGTTCTTC. The encoded protein is CASKGGFYNEQFF. The V call is TRBV28, the J call TRBJ2-1; no firm D call. Germline-derived CDR1 and CDR2 are MDHEN and SYDVKM. This CDR3 is built from 13 residues. Trimming cost V 7 bases and J 4 bases, with 11 bases left between them.

V gene TRBV7-9 combines with J gene TRBJ1-1; 7 positions match TRBD1. Per germline, CDR1 SEHNR and CDR2 FQNEAQ (reference sequence). The CDR3 contains 14 residues. Trimming at V came to 5 bases and at J to 4 bases, leaving 7 bases not matched to a gene. The CDR3 nucleotides read TGTGCCAGCAGCGAACAGGGGATCGGCACTGAAGCTTTCTTT. This gives the protein CASSEQGIGTEAFF.

The rearrangement joins TRBV4-3 to TRBJ1-3, with D hard to call. CDR1 and CDR2 (germline): LGHNA, YSLEER. The CDR3 is made up of 16 amino acids. V was shortened by 0 bases and J by 3 bases, with 12 bases between the two germline ends. The CDR3 spells CASSQDRGEGGNTIYF. Here the CDR3 DNA reads TGCGCCAGCAGCCAAGATCGCGGGGAAGGTGGAAACACCATATATTTT.